This T cell receptor beta chain was profiled in a study of beta chain features in type 1 diabetes. Isolated RNA was reverse transcribed in full, so expressed TCRB transcripts were sequenced. Libraries were prepared by immunoSEQ multiplex PCR; TCRdb keeps only in-frame clonotypes and omits some of them. The data hold roughly 290,000 clones, with about 15% observed a single time. The CDR3 has 15 amino acids. The V gene lost 2 bases and the J gene lost 2 bases, with 9 bases spanning the gap. CDR1 is MNHEY and CDR2 is SVGAGI in the germline V gene. Regarding the study as a whole: Among all four CD4+ subsets, Type 1 diabetes patients had TCRB CDR3s that were moderately but significantly shorter.

This clone was observed a few times. Antigen: not known. This chain links TRBV6-5 with TRBJ2-2, with D unclear. The receptor comes from a man between 18 and 35 years old with type 1 diabetes. Sequenced material: naive CD4+ T cells from blood. DNA of the CDR3: TGTGCCAGCAGTTACGGGCAGCCCAACACCGGGGAGCTGTTTTTT. Translated: CASSYGQPNTGELFF.